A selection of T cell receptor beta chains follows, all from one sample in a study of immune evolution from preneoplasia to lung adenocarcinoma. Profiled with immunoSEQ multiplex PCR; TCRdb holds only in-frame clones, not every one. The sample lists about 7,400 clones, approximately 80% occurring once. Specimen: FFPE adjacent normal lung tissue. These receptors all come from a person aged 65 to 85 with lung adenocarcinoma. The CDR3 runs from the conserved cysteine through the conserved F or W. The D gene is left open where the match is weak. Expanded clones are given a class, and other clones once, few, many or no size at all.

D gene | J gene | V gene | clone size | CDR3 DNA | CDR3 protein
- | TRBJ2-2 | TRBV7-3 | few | TGTGCCAGCAGCTTACTTGAAGGCACCGGGGAGCTGTTTTTT | CASSLLEGTGELFF
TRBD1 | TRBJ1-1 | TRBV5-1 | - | TGCGCCAGCAGCTTAGGTTCAGGGGGTTTGTGGACTGAAGCTTTCTTT | CASSLGSGGLWTEAFF
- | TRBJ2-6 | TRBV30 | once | TGTGCCTGGAGTGTACGAATCCTCTCTGGGGCCAACGTCCTGACTTTC | CAWSVRILSGANVLTF
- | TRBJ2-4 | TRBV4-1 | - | TGCGCCAGCAGCCGAACGACAGGACTAGCCAAAAACATTCAGTACTTC | CASSRTTGLAKNIQYF
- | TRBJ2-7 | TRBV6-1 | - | TGTGCCAGCAGTGAAGAAGACGGGACCTACGAGCAGTACTTC | CASSEEDGTYEQYF
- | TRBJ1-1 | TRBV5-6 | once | TGTGCCAGCAGCTTGGGGACACCGGCCACTGAAGCTTTCTTT | CASSLGTPATEAFF
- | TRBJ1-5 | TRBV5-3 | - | TGTGCCAGAATTAGGCAGGGGTGTCAGCCCCAGCATTTT | CARIRQGCQPQHF
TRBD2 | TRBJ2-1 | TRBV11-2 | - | TGTGCCAGCAGCCCGAGCGGGGAATACAATGAGCAGTTCTTC | CASSPSGEYNEQFF
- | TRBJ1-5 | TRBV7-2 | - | TGTGCCAGCAGCTTAGTTCTTCAGGGTGCCCAGCATTTT | CASSLVLQGAQHF
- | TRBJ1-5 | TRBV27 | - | TGTGCCAGCAGTTTCACAGGGCCTAATCAGCCCCAGCATTTT | CASSFTGPNQPQHF
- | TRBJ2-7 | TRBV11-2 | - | TGTGCCAGCCGTGAAATAAATTACGAGCAGTACTTC | CASREINYEQYF
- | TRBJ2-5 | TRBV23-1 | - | TGCGCCAGCAGTCAATCAGAGGGAATAGAGACCCAGTACTTC | CASSQSEGIETQYF
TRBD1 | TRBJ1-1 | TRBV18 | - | TGTGCCAGCGCACAGGGGAGGGACACTGAAGCTTTCTTT | CASAQGRDTEAFF
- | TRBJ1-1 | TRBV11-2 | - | TGTGCCAGCAGCTTAGATGGGGGAGGGACTGAAGCTTTCTTT | CASSLDGGGTEAFF
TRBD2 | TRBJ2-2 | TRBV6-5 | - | TGTGCCAGCAGTTACGCGGGAGGGCCCACCGGGGAGCTGTTTTTT | CASSYAGGPTGELFF
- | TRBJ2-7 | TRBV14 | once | TGTGCCAGCAGCCAAGACGGTTCAGTTTCCTCCTACGAGCAGTACTTC | CASSQDGSVSSYEQYF
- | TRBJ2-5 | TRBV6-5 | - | TGTGCCAGCAGTAGGGAGAAGGGTGGAGAGACCCAGTACTTC | CASSREKGGETQYF
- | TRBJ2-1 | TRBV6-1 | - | TGTGCCAGCAGTGAAGCAGAAGCGAGCGATGAGCAGTTCTTC | CASSEAEASDEQFF
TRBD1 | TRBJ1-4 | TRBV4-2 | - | TGTGCCAGCAGCCAAGGGACAGGGAATGAAAAACTGTTTTTT | CASSQGTGNEKLFF
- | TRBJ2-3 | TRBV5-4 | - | TGTGCCAGCAGCTTGCCATCAGATACGCAGTATTTT | CASSLPSDTQYF
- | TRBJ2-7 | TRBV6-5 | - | TGTGCCAGCAGTTACGGCCAGAACTCCTACGAGCAGTACTTC | CASSYGQNSYEQYF
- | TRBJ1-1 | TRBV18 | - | TGTGCCAGCTCACCAGTACTGTCCGGGAAGAACACTGAAGCTTTCTTT | CASSPVLSGKNTEAFF
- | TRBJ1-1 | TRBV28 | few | TGTGCCAGCAGTGACGAAATCCCCCAGGGGATTTTGAACACTGAAGCTTTCTTT | CASSDEIPQGILNTEAFF
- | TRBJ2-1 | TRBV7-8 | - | TGTGCCAGCAGCTTAGATTATGAGCAGTTCTTC | CASSLDYEQFF
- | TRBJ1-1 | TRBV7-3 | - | TGTGCCAGCAGCTCGTTGATGAACACTGAAGCTTTCTTT | CASSSLMNTEAFF
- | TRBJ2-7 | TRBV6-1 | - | TGTGCCAGCAGTGAAGCGGGCCTCGTCTCCCGGAGATACGAGCAGTACTTC | CASSEAGLVSRRYEQYF
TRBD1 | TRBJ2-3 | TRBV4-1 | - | TGCGCCAGCAGCCAAGTAGACAGGGGAAAAAGCACAGATACGCAGTATTTT | CASSQVDRGKSTDTQYF
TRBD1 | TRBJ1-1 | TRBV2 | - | TGTGCCACCTCGTGGTCAGGGGGCAACACTGAAGCTTTCTTT | CATSWSGGNTEAFF
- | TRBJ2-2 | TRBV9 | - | TGTGCCAGCAGCTTACTTCTTAACACCGGGGAGCTGTTTTTT | CASSLLLNTGELFF
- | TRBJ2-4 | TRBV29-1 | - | TGCAGCGTTGAGTATGGTTTCACGGAGGGAAACATTCAGTACTTC | CSVEYGFTEGNIQYF
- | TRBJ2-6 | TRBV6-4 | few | TGTGCCAGCAGAGAAACAAGGGGGGCCAACGTCCTGACTTTC | CASRETRGANVLTF
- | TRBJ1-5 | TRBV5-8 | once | TGTGCCAGCAGCTTGAGATCTAGCAATCAGCCCCAGCATTTT | CASSLRSSNQPQHF
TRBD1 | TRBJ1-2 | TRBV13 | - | TGTGCCAGCAGTCAGGGGGAGGGCAACTATGGCTACACCTTC | CASSQGEGNYGYTF